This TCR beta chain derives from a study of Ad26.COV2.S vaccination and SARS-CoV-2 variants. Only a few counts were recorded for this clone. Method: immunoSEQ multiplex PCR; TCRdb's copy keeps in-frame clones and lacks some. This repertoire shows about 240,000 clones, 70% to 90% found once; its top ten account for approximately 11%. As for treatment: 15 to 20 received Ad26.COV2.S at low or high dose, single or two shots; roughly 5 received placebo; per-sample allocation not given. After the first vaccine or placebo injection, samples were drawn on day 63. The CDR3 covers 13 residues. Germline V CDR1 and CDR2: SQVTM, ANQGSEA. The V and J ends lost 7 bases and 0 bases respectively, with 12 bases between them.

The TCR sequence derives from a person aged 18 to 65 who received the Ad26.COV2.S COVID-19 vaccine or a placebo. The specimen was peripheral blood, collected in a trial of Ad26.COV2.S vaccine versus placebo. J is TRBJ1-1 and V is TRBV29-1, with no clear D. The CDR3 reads CSGAVGLNTEAFF. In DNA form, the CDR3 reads TGCAGCGGGGCGGTAGGGTTGAACACTGAAGCTTTCTTT.